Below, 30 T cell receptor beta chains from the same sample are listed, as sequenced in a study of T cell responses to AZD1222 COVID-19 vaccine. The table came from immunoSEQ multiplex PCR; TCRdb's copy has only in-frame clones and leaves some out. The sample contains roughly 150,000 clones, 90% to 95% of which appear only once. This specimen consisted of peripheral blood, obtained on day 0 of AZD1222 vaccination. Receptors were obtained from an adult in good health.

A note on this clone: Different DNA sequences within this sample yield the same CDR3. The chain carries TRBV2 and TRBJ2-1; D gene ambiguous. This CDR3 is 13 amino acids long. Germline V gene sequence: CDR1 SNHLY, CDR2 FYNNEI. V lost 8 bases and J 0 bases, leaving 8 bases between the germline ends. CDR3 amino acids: CASVASSYNEQFF. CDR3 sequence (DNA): TGTGCCAGCGTTGCAAGCTCCTACAATGAGCAGTTCTTC.

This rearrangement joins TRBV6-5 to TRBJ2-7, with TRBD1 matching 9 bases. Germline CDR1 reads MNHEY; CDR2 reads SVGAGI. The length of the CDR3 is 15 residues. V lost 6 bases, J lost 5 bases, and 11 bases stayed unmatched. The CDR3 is CASRNTGTGRHEQYF. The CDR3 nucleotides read TGTGCCAGCAGAAACACCGGGACAGGGAGACACGAGCAGTACTTC.

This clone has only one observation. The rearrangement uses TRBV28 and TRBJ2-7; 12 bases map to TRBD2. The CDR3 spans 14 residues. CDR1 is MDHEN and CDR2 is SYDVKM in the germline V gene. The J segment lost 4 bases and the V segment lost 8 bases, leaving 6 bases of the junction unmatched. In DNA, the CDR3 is TGTGCCAGCCTACTAGCGGGAGGAAGGTACGAGCAGTACTTC. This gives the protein CASLLAGGRYEQYF.

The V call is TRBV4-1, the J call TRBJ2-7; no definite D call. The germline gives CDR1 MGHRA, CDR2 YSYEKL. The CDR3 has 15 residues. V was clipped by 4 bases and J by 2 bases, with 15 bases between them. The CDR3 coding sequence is TGCGCCAGCAGCCCCCATCTGCAGGAAGCCTACGAGCAGTACTTC. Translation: CASSPHLQEAYEQYF.

The CDR3 region has the DNA TGTGCCAGCAGTCTCACGGGGGAATATAATTCACCCCTCCACTTT. Translated: CASSLTGEYNSPLHF. V usage is TRBV27 and J usage is TRBJ1-6, with D tentatively TRBD1 (5 bases). In germline, CDR1 is MNHEY, CDR2 SMNVEV (reference sequence). CDR3 length: 15 residues. Trimming pared 5 bases from V and 4 bases from J, leaving 12 bases between.

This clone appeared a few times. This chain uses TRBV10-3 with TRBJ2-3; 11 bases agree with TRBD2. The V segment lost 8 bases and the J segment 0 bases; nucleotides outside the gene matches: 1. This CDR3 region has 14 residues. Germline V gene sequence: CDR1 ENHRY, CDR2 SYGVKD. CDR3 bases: TGTGCCATCCGACTAGCGGGGAGCACAGATACGCAGTATTTT. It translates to CAIRLAGSTDTQYF.

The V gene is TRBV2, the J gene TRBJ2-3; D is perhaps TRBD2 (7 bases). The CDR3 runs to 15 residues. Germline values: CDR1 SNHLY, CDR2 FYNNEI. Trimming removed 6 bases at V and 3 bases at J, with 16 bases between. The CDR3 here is CASSASGGRTDTQYF. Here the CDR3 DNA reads TGTGCCAGCAGCGCCTCGGGGGGCCGGACAGATACGCAGTATTTT.

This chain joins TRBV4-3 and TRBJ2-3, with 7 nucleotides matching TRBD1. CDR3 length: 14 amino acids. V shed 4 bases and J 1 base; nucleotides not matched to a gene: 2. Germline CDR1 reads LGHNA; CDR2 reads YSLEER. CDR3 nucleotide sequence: TGCGCCAGCAGCCCCGGACAGGGCACAGATACGCAGTATTTT. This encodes CASSPGQGTDTQYF.

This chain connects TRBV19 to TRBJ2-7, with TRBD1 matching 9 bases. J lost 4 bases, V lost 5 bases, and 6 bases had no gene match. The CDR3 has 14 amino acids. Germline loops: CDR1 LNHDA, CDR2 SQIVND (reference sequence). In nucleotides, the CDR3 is TGTGCCAGTAGTCGGACAGGGGAAGGATACGAGCAGTACTTC. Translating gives CASSRTGEGYEQYF.

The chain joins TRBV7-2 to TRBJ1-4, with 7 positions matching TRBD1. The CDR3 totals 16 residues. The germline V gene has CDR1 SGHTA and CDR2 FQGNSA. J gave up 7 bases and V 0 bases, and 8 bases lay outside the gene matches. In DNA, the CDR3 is TGTGCCAGCAGCTTAGCGCTTTGGACAGGAGGTGAAAAACTGTTTTTT. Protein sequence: CASSLALWTGGEKLFF.

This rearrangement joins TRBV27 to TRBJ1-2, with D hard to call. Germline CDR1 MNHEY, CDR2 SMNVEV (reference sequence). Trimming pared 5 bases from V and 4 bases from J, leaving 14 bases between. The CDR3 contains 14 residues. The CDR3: CASSRLGRGYGYTF. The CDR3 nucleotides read TGTGCCAGCAGTCGTCTAGGACGGGGCTATGGCTACACCTTC.

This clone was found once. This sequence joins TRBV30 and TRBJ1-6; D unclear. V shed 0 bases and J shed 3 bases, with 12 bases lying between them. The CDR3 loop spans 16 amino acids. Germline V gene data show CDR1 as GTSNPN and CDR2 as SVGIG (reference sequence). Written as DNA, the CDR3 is TGTGCCTGGAGTGTACCCCGACATGACTATAATTCACCCCTCCACTTT. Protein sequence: CAWSVPRHDYNSPLHF.

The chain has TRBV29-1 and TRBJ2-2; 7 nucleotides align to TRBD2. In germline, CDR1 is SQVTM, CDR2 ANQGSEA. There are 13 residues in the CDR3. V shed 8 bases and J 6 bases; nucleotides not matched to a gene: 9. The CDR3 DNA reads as TGCAGCCTTTCTGTGCGGGAGCCCGGGGAGCTGTTTTTT. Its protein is CSLSVREPGELFF.

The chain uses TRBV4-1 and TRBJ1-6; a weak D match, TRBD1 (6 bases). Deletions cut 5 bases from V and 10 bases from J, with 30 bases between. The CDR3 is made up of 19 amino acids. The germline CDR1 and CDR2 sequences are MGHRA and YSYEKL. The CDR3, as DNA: TGCGCCAGCAGCGAATCCTTTATCTTGCAGGGGCAGGGAGGATCACCCCTCCACTTT. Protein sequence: CASSESFILQGQGGSPLHF.

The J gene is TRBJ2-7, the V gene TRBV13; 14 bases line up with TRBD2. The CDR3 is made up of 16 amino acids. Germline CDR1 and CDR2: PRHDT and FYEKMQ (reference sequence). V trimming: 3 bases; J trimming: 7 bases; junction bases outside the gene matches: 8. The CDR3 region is CASSFPTSGGAGEQYF. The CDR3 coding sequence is TGTGCCAGCAGCTTCCCGACTAGCGGGGGGGCCGGGGAGCAGTACTTC.

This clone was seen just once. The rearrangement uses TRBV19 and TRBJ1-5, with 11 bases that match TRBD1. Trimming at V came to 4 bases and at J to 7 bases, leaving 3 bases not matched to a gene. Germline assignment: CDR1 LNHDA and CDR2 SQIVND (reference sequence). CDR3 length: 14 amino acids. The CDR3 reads CASSRGTGGQPQHF. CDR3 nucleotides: TGTGCCAGTAGTAGGGGGACAGGGGGACAGCCCCAGCATTTT.

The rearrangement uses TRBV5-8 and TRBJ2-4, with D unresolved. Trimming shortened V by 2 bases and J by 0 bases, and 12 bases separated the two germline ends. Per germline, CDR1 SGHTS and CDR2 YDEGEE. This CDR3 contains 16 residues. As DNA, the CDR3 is TGTGCCAGCAGCTTTCACGCATTTTTAGCCAAAAACATTCAGTACTTC. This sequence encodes CASSFHAFLAKNIQYF.

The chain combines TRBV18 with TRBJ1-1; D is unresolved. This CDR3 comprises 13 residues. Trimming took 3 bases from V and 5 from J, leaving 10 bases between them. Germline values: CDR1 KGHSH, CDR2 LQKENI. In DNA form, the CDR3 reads TGTGCCAGCTCACCCAACTTGATAACTGAAGCTTTCTTT. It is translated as CASSPNLITEAFF.

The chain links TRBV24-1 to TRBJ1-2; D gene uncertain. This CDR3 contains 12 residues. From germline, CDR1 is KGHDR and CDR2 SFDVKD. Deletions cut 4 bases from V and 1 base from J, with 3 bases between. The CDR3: CATSEGNYGYTF. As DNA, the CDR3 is TGTGCCACCAGTGAGGGTAACTATGGCTACACCTTC.

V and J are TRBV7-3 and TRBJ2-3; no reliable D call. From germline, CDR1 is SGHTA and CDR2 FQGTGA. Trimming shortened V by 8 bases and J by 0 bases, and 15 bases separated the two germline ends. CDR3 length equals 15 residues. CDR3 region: CASSGGFTSTDTQYF. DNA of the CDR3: TGTGCCAGCTCCGGTGGCTTTACTAGCACAGATACGCAGTATTTT. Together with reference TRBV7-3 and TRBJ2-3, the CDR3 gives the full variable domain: GAGVSQTPSNKVTEKGKYVELRCDPISGHTALYWYRQSLGQGPEFLIYFQGTGAADDSGLPNDRFFAVRPEGSVSTLKIQRTERGDSAVYLCASSGGFTSTDTQYFGPGTRLTVL.

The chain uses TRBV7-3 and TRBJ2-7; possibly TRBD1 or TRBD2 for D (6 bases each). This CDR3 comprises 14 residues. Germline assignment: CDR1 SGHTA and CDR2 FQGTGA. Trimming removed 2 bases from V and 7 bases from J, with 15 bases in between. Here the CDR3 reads CASSLWGRGTEQYF. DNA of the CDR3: TGTGCCAGCAGCTTATGGGGTAGGGGGACTGAGCAGTACTTC.

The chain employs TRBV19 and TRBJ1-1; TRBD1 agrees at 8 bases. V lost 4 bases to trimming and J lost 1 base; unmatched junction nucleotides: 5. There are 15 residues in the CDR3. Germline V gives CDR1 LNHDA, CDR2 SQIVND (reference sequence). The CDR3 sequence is CASSRDRTTNTEAFF. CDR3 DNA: TGTGCCAGTAGTAGGGACAGGACTACGAACACTGAAGCTTTCTTT.

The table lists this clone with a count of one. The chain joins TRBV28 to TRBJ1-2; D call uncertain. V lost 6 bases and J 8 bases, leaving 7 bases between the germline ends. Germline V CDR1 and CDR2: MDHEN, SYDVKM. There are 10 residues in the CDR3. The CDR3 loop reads CASRGLGYTF. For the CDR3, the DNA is TGTGCCAGCAGGGGTTTGGGCTACACCTTC.

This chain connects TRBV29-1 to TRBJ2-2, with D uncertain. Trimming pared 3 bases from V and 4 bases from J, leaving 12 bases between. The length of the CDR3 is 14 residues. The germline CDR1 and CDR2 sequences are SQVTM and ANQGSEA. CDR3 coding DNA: TGCAGCGTTGATCTCGGCCGAGGCACCGGGGAGCTGTTTTTT. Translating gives CSVDLGRGTGELFF.

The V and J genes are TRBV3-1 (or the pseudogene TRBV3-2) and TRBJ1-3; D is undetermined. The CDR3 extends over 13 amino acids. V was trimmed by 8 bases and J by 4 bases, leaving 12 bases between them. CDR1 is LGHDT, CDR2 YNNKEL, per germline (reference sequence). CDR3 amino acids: CASRQSNGNTIYF. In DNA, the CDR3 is TGTGCCAGCCGGCAGAGCAACGGAAACACCATATATTTT.

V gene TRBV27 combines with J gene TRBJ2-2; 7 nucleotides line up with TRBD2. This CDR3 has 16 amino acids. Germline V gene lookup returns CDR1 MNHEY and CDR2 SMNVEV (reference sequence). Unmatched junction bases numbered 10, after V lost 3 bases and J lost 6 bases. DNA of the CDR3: TGTGCCAGCAGTTTTTGGCTAGCGGCCGCCCCCGGGGAGCTGTTTTTT. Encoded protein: CASSFWLAAAPGELFF.

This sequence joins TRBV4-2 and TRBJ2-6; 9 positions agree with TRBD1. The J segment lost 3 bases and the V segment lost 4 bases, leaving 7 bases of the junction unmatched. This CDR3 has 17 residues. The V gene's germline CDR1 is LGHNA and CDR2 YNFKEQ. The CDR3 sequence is CASSPSGTGYGANVLTF. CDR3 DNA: TGTGCCAGCAGCCCTTCCGGGACAGGGTATGGGGCCAACGTCCTGACTTTC.

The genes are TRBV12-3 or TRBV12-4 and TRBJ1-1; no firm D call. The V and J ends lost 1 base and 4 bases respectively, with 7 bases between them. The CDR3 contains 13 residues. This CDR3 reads CASSLGGTTEAFF. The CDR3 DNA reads TGTGCCAGCAGTTTAGGGGGAACCACTGAAGCTTTCTTT.

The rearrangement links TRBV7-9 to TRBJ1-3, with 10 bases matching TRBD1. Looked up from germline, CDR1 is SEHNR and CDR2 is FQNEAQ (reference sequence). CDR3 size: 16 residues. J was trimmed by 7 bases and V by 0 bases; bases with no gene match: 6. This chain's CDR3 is CASSLAPGTGENTIYF. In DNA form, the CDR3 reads TGTGCCAGCAGCTTAGCCCCAGGGACAGGGGAGAACACCATATATTTT. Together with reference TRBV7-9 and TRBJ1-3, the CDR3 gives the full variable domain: DTGVSQNPRHKITKRGQNVTFRCDPISEHNRLYWYRQTLGQGPEFLTYFQNEAQLEKSRLLSDRFSAERPKGSFSTLEIQRTEQGDSAMYLCASSLAPGTGENTIYFGEGSWLTVV.

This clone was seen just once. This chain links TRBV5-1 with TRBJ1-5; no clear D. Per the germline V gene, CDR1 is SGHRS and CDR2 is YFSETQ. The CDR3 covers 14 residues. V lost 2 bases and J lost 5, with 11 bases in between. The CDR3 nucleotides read TGCGCCAGCAGCTTTGGGGAGGGCCATCAGCCCCAGCATTTT. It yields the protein CASSFGEGHQPQHF.